The 28 T cell receptor beta chains below all came from one sample that was sequenced in a study of cytomegalovirus exposure and HLA in healthy donors. TCRdb's table, derived via immunoSEQ multiplex PCR, lists solely in-frame clones and lacks some. The table has around 120,000 clones, about nine tenths seen once; the top ten hold 4% to 5.5%. The sample comprised PBMCs. The receptor set was obtained from a young man in good health and CMV-seropositive.

This chain connects TRBV6-1 to TRBJ2-1; D may be TRBD2 (6 bases). CDR3 length: 14 amino acids. Germline CDR1 is MNHNS and CDR2 is SASEGT. V gave up 6 bases and J gave up 8 bases, with 17 bases separating them. CDR3 sequence: CASRWDWTTDEQFF. The CDR3 nucleotides read TGTGCCAGCAGATGGGACTGGACCACCGATGAGCAGTTCTTC.

V usage is TRBV13 and J usage is TRBJ2-1; 9 nucleotides agree with TRBD1. The CDR3 is made up of 14 amino acids. Germline assignment: CDR1 PRHDT and CDR2 FYEKMQ (reference sequence). J was trimmed by 10 bases and V by 4 bases; bases with no gene match: 8. CDR3 in amino acids: CASSSTGTGLEQFF. CDR3 DNA sequence: TGTGCCAGCAGCTCCACTGGGACAGGGCTGGAGCAGTTCTTC.

This chain uses TRBV6-1 with TRBJ2-3; 13 nucleotides agree with TRBD2. V trimming: 2 bases; J trimming: 2 bases; junction bases outside the gene matches: 1. Germline loops: CDR1 MNHNS, CDR2 SASEGT. This CDR3 is 16 amino acids long. The CDR3 sequence is CASSETSGGATDTQYF. The CDR3, as DNA: TGTGCCAGCAGTGAAACTAGCGGGGGGGCCACAGATACGCAGTATTTT.

The V and J genes are TRBV2 and TRBJ1-5, with TRBD1 matching over 7 bases. This CDR3 is 15 amino acids long. Trimming at V came to 5 bases and at J to 2 bases, leaving 6 bases not matched to a gene. Germline V lookup: CDR1 SNHLY, CDR2 FYNNEI. The CDR3 nucleotides are TGTGCCAGCAGTCAGGCAGGGGGTGGCAATCAGCCCCAGCATTTT. Translated, it gives CASSQAGGGNQPQHF.

The CDR3 is CASSLGSGGPQFF. The CDR3 nucleotides are TGTGCCAGCAGCCTGGGTAGCGGGGGACCACAGTTCTTC. J is TRBJ2-1 and V is TRBV7-2; 9 nucleotides agree with TRBD2. Germline assignment: CDR1 SGHTA and CDR2 FQGNSA. The CDR3 spans 13 residues. The trim removed 5 bases at V and 13 bases at J, leaving 9 bases unmatched.

The chain joins TRBV29-1 to TRBJ1-1, with no clear D. This CDR3 spans 12 amino acids. Trimming left V 5 bases short and J 1 base short, with 8 bases between. Germline V gives CDR1 SQVTM, CDR2 ANQGSEA. CDR3 in DNA: TGCAGCGTTAGAGGCTCGAACACTGAAGCTTTCTTT. Residues: CSVRGSNTEAFF.

V usage is TRBV7-9 and J usage is TRBJ1-2; 7 bases align to TRBD1. The germline gives CDR1 SEHNR, CDR2 FQNEAQ (reference sequence). There are 12 residues in the CDR3. Unmatched junction bases numbered 6, after V lost 7 bases and J lost 7 bases. The CDR3 sequence: CASNTGEFGYTF. The CDR3 bases are TGTGCCAGCAATACAGGGGAGTTTGGCTACACCTTC.

This clone was observed once. The gene calls are TRBV7-8 and TRBJ2-6; 8 bases are shared with TRBD1. Germline values: CDR1 SGHVS, CDR2 FQNEAQ. The ends lost 4 bases at V and 4 bases at J; junction bases unmatched: 3. The CDR3 has 15 amino acids. This CDR3 is CASSSDRAGANVLTF. The CDR3 coding sequence is TGTGCCAGCAGCTCGGACAGGGCCGGGGCCAACGTCCTGACTTTC. The variable domain in full, completed from reference TRBV7-8 and TRBJ2-6, reads GAGVSQSPRYKVAKRGQDVALRCDPISGHVSLFWYQQALGQGPEFLTYFQNEAQLDKSGLPSDRFFAERPEGSVSTLKIQRTQQEDSAVYLCASSSDRAGANVLTFGAGSRLTVL.

This clone appeared once. The chain has TRBV7-6 and TRBJ1-6; no reliable D call. The CDR3 loop spans 14 amino acids. Germline CDR1 and CDR2: SGHVS and FNYEAQ. V dropped 4 bases and J dropped 4 bases, with 8 bases sitting between them. CDR3: CASSYGLYNSPLHF. The CDR3 DNA follows: TGTGCCAGCAGCTATGGACTGTATAATTCACCCCTCCACTTT.

V and J are TRBV15 and TRBJ2-1; D possibly corresponds to TRBD2 (6 bases). The V end was cut by 3 bases, the J end by 7 bases, with 16 bases between. This CDR3 has 15 residues. Looked up from germline, CDR1 is LNHNV and CDR2 is YYDKDF (reference sequence). The DNA of the CDR3 is TGTGCCACCAGCAGGGTACAGCGGGTTGGGAATGAGCAGTTCTTC. Residues: CATSRVQRVGNEQFF.

The chain joins TRBV27 to TRBJ1-3, with D maybe TRBD1 (6 bases). The CDR3 length is 18 residues. The V gene lost 11 bases and the J gene lost 0 bases, with 26 bases spanning the gap. Germline loops: CDR1 MNHEY, CDR2 SMNVEV (reference sequence). DNA for the CDR3: TGTGCCCCCCCTGCACACCCCGGACAGAGTAACTCTGGAAACACCATATATTTT. Its protein is CAPPAHPGQSNSGNTIYF.

The chain carries TRBV28 and TRBJ1-5; D uncertain. CDR1 MDHEN and CDR2 SYDVKM come from the germline V gene. Between the trimmed V and J ends, which lost 4 bases and 4 bases, there was a span of 11 bases. This CDR3 is 14 amino acids long. In nucleotides, the CDR3 is TGTGCCAGCAGTTCCAGGTTTCGGAATCAGCCCCAGCATTTT. It yields the protein CASSSRFRNQPQHF.

The chain is built from TRBV5-4 and TRBJ2-2, with TRBD1 identical over 12 bases. In germline, CDR1 is SGHNT, CDR2 YYREEE (reference sequence). V gave up 3 bases and J gave up 5 bases; unmatched junction bases: 8. This CDR3 spans 17 amino acids. For the CDR3, the DNA is TGTGCCAGCAGCTGGGGGACAGGGGGCGGCTTGACCGGGGAGCTGTTTTTT. Amino acid sequence: CASSWGTGGGLTGELFF.

The chain carries TRBV5-4 and TRBJ1-2; D uncertain. Germline V lookup: CDR1 SGHNT, CDR2 YYREEE (reference sequence). The ends were cut back, 4 bases at V and 0 bases at J, with 16 bases in the middle. There are 16 residues in the CDR3. The CDR3 protein is CASSPLAGLANYGYTF. The CDR3 DNA sequence: TGTGCCAGCAGCCCTTTGGCAGGACTAGCTAACTATGGCTACACCTTC.

In this sample, this clone turned up a few times. As DNA, the CDR3 is TGTGCCAGTAGTATGCGGTTCGGGTTGGGCTACGAGCAGTACTTC. The encoded protein is CASSMRFGLGYEQYF. The chain uses TRBV19 and TRBJ2-7; no clear D. Germline assignment: CDR1 LNHDA and CDR2 SQIVND (reference sequence). Trimming stripped 3 bases from V and 3 bases from J, with 15 bases between. The CDR3 contains 15 residues.

The V gene is TRBV10-3, the J gene TRBJ1-1; D is perhaps TRBD1 (6 bases). Germline CDR1 ENHRY, CDR2 SYGVKD. The CDR3 is made up of 13 amino acids. Trimming stripped 4 bases from V and 1 base from J, with 7 bases between. In DNA form, the CDR3 reads TGTGCCATCAGTGGGACAGAGAACACTGAAGCTTTCTTT. Encoded protein: CAISGTENTEAFF.

This rearrangement joins TRBV27 to TRBJ1-2; D gene uncertain. The CDR3 is 14 amino acids. Germline-derived CDR1 and CDR2 are MNHEY and SMNVEV (reference sequence). V shed 0 bases and J shed 6 bases, with 11 bases lying between them. The CDR3 reads CASSLSGFFDGYTF. CDR3 coding DNA: TGTGCCAGCAGTTTATCCGGGTTTTTTGATGGCTACACCTTC.

The genes are TRBV27 and TRBJ1-3; no clear D gene. This CDR3 comprises 15 residues. V gave up 5 bases and J gave up 0 bases, with 11 bases separating them. Germline V gene data show CDR1 as MNHEY and CDR2 as SMNVEV (reference sequence). CDR3 in amino acids: CASSRSPDSGNTIYF. CDR3 nucleotide sequence: TGTGCCAGCAGTCGATCCCCAGACTCTGGAAACACCATATATTTT.

CDR3 in DNA: TGTGCCAGCTCAGGGCGACAGGTTGGCGCTGAAGCTTTCTTT. Amino acids: CASSGRQVGAEAFF. This sequence joins TRBV18 and TRBJ1-1, with a possible D match to TRBD1 (6 bases). Germline V lookup: CDR1 KGHSH, CDR2 LQKENI. V lost 5 bases and J lost 6, with 16 bases in between. The CDR3 length is 14 residues. The full variable domain, completed using reference TRBV18 and TRBJ1-1, is NAGVMQNPRHLVRRRGQEARLRCSPMKGHSHVYWYRQLPEEGLKFMVYLQKENIIDESGMPKERFSAEFPKEGPSILRIQQVVRGDSAAYFCASSGRQVGAEAFFGQGTRLTVV.

The rearrangement uses TRBV19 and TRBJ1-1; no definite D call. Trimming cost V 2 bases and J 0 bases, with 4 bases left between them. Germline CDR1 and CDR2: LNHDA and SQIVND (reference sequence). The CDR3 sequence is 13 residues long. The CDR3 protein is CASSIRVNTEAFF. The DNA of the CDR3 is TGTGCCAGTAGTATACGGGTGAACACTGAAGCTTTCTTT.

This clone was observed once. At one boundary the junction diverges from the germline segment, which might be a read error. The sample holds other DNA sequences that translate to the same CDR3. The chain uses TRBV14 and TRBJ1-2; D perhaps matches TRBD1 (5 bases). The length of the CDR3 is 13 residues. Germline V gives CDR1 SGHDN, CDR2 FVKESK. This CDR3 reads CASSQGAVYGYTF. The CDR3 DNA reads as TGCGCCAGCAGCCAAGGGGCAGTCTATGGCTACACCTTC.

This sequence joins TRBV19 and TRBJ2-1; 7 bases are a match to TRBD1. Unmatched junction bases numbered 12, after V lost 5 bases and J lost 5 bases. Germline values: CDR1 LNHDA, CDR2 SQIVND (reference sequence). The CDR3 is 16 residues long. The CDR3 nucleotides read TGTGCCAGTAGTCTTCACCCGGGACAGAAGCACAATGAGCAGTTCTTC. It translates to CASSLHPGQKHNEQFF.

This rearrangement joins TRBV5-1 to TRBJ2-5, with 10 bases matching TRBD1. J gave up 4 bases and V 2 bases, and 8 bases lay outside the gene matches. The germline V gene has CDR1 SGHRS and CDR2 YFSETQ. There are 16 residues in the CDR3. CDR3 nucleotide sequence: TGCGCCAGCAGCTTAATGGGGACAGGGGTAGGAGAGACCCAGTACTTC. It translates to CASSLMGTGVGETQYF.

The chain couples TRBV6-1 to TRBJ2-2; 8 nucleotides align to TRBD1. The CDR3 runs to 17 residues. Germline-derived CDR1 and CDR2 are MNHNS and SASEGT. V lost 3 bases and J lost 0; bases outside the gene matches: 6. The CDR3 coding sequence is TGTGCCAGCAGTGACCGGGACAGGATCACGAACACCGGGGAGCTGTTTTTT. Amino acid sequence: CASSDRDRITNTGELFF.

The chain joins TRBV5-1 to TRBJ2-3; 7 bases are shared with TRBD2. CDR1 and CDR2 from the germline V gene are SGHRS and YFSETQ. The CDR3 has 16 residues. V dropped 0 bases and J dropped 9; count of bases not matched to a gene: 13. The CDR3 bases are TGCGCCAGCAGCTTGGCCGGTGGGGCTAGCGGAGACACGCAGTATTTT. Protein product: CASSLAGGASGDTQYF.

The J gene is TRBJ2-5, the V gene TRBV5-4, with TRBD2 matching over 9 bases. The CDR3 totals 17 residues. Germline CDR1 and CDR2: SGHNT and YYREEE (reference sequence). V dropped 2 bases and J dropped 0; count of bases not matched to a gene: 8. CDR3 sequence reads: CASSFWRGGSYQETQYF. The CDR3 bases are TGTGCCAGCAGCTTTTGGCGGGGGGGGTCGTACCAAGAGACCCAGTACTTC.

The J gene is TRBJ2-4, the V gene TRBV29-1; D is possibly TRBD2 (5 bases). The germline gives CDR1 SQVTM, CDR2 ANQGSEA. V dropped 7 bases and J dropped 8 bases, with 15 bases sitting between them. This CDR3 is 12 amino acids long. The CDR3 protein is CSDQRTLDIQYF. DNA of the CDR3: TGCAGCGACCAGCGGACGCTGGACATTCAGTACTTC. The variable domain in full, completed from reference TRBV29-1 and TRBJ2-4, reads SAVISQKPSRDICQRGTSLTIQCQVDSQVTMMFWYRQQPGQSLTLIATANQGSEATYESGFVIDKFPISRPNLTFSTLTVSNMSPEDSSIYLCSDQRTLDIQYFGAGTRLSVL.

V gene TRBV5-1 combines with J gene TRBJ1-1; no clear D gene. Germline CDR1 is SGHRS and CDR2 is YFSETQ. This CDR3 has 13 residues. Trimming took 1 base from V and 0 from J, leaving 4 bases between them. CDR3 DNA: TGCGCCAGCAGCTTGTCTTTGAACACTGAAGCTTTCTTT. Translated: CASSLSLNTEAFF.